Sequencing of this T cell receptor (beta chain) was carried out in a study of regulatory dendritic cells for organ transplantation. Profiling relied on immunoSEQ multiplex PCR, and the TCRdb table lists in-frame clones only, not all of them. Of fewer than 40,000 clones in the sample, around 90% were seen once. CDR3 size: 16 residues. The J segment lost 4 bases and the V segment lost 0 bases, leaving 3 bases of the junction unmatched. Germline V lookup: CDR1 LGHNA, CDR2 YSLEER. For this clone: No antigen is known for it.

Study outcomes and limitations: Regulatory dendritic cells appeared to expand memory CD8+ clones less than mature ones. The authors noted considerable between-person heterogeneity in alloreactive memory CD8+ cells.

The TCR was taken from a human donor in good health. This chain connects TRBV4-3 to TRBJ2-2; 9 nucleotides match TRBD2. Source material: naive CD8+ T cells from blood. As to subset: CD45RA+ naive T cells. The CDR3 DNA sequence: TGCGCCAGCAGCCAAGAGGTAGCGGGAGTCACCGGGGAGCTGTTTTTT. It codes for CASSQEVAGVTGELFF.